A single sample is the source of the 6 T cell receptor beta chains below, sequenced in a study of blood T cells in healthy people across ages. Primers used in a second PCR of roughly 7 to 12 cycles were a sample-barcoded 5' primer and a J-beta primer mix. In TCRdb, the 5' RACE reads were re-called with MiXCR into one record per CDR3 protein. The top ten clones hold around 9.2% of a sample with some 760,000 distinct CDR3 sequences, 25% of them seen once. A further study also used this sample, focusing on T cells of mothers and their children.

The sample comprised blood. These receptors were collected from a boy aged 5-17 years in good health.

This chain uses TRBV24-1 with TRBJ2-2; TRBD1 agrees at 9 bases. The CDR3 consists of 15 residues. Germline V gene data show CDR1 as KGHDR and CDR2 as SFDVKD. Trimming cost V 3 bases and J 4 bases; bases outside gene matches: 2. The DNA of the CDR3 is TGTGCCACCAGTGATGCGACAGGGGGCACCGGGGAGCTGTTTTTT. Its translation is CATSDATGGTGELFF.

This clonotype was detected only a few times. The rearrangement joins TRBV13 to TRBJ2-7; D might be TRBD2 (5 bases). Germline V gene sequence: CDR1 PRHDT, CDR2 FYEKMQ (reference sequence). V was trimmed by 0 bases and J by 5 bases, leaving 14 bases between them. The CDR3 runs to 15 residues. The CDR3 is CASSLGGSRFHEQYF. The CDR3 nucleotides read TGTGCCAGCAGCTTAGGGGGGAGTCGCTTCCACGAGCAGTACTTC.

The chain has TRBV7-2 and TRBJ2-5; 7 nucleotides line up with TRBD2. The DNA end is more similar to TRBJ2-1, so the J call may be wrong. Germline V gene sequence: CDR1 SGHTA, CDR2 FQGNSA. The length of the CDR3 is 14 residues. The CDR3 DNA follows: TGTGCCAGCTTGGCGGGAGTAGGGTTCCATGAGCAGTTCTTC. Its protein is CASLAGVGFHEQFF.

The table lists this clonotype with a few counts. V and J are TRBV6-5 and TRBJ1-2, with 7 bases aligning to TRBD1. V lost 5 bases to trimming and J lost 8 bases; unmatched junction nucleotides: 5. CDR1 MNHEY and CDR2 SVGAGI come from the germline V gene. The CDR3 extends over 12 amino acids. CDR3 protein: CASSPRTGGYTF. The DNA for the CDR3 is TGTGCCAGCAGTCCAAGGACAGGCGGCTACACCTTC.

This clonotype has more than one count but fewer than ten. The chain employs TRBV3-1 and TRBJ2-5; tentative D call: TRBD2 (6 bases). The assigned J gene may be wrong: the sequence end matches TRBJ2-7 better. In germline, CDR1 is LGHDT, CDR2 YNNKEL (reference sequence). The CDR3 length is 17 residues. The CDR3 spells CASSQGPWGTAAYEQYF. The CDR3, as DNA: TGTGCCAGCAGCCAAGGCCCTTGGGGGACTGCTGCGTACGAGCAGTACTTC.

This clonotype was recorded a few times. This sequence joins TRBV7-2 and TRBJ2-3; D unresolved. From germline, CDR1 is SGHTA and CDR2 FQGNSA. The length of the CDR3 is 14 residues. The V and J ends lost 7 bases and 2 bases respectively, with 13 bases between them. The CDR3 sequence is CASTTDGSTDTQYF. In nucleotides, the CDR3 is TGTGCCAGCACCACAGATGGATCCACAGATACGCAGTATTTT.